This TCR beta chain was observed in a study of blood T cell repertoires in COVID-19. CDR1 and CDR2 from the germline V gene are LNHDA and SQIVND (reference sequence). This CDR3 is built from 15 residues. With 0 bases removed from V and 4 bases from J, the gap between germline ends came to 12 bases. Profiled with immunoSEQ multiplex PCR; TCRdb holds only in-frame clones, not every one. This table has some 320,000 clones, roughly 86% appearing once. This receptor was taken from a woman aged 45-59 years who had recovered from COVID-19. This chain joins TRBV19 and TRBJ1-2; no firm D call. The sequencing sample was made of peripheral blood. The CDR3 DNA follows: TGTGCCAGTAGTATAGACTCCAGCAGGATCTATGGCTACACCTTC. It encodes CASSIDSSRIYGYTF.